This T cell receptor (beta chain) is from a study of long-term antiretroviral therapy in people with HIV. Looking at the study overall: Samples from the earliest time points predate the 2015 immediate-ART recommendation by about a decade.

This CDR3 contains 14 residues. Germline assignment: CDR1 SGHRS and CDR2 YFSETQ. V lost 4 bases and J 5 bases, leaving 16 bases between the germline ends. The assay used was immunoSEQ (version v3.0), run at survey level. Sequencing set out to capture about 40,000-55,000 T-cell genomes per sample. The table came from immunoSEQ multiplex PCR; TCRdb's copy has only in-frame clones and leaves some out. The data contain over 25,000 clones, around 97% of them seen just once; the ten biggest clones take up 1.5% to 2%. Each HIV-infected participant was given treatment in the United States. This TCR came from a man aged 25-40 years with HIV. The sample here was unsorted PBMCs, taken 7.6 years after starting antiretroviral therapy. This chain joins TRBV5-1 and TRBJ2-7; perhaps TRBD1 as D (5 bases). The CDR3, as DNA: TGCGCCAGCAGCCGAGAGACAGCTCCGCACGAGCAGTACTTC. This sequence encodes CASSRETAPHEQYF.